These 13 T cell receptor beta chains came from one sample sequenced in a study of cytomegalovirus exposure and HLA in healthy donors. Amplification used 60 Vbeta primers and 13 Jbeta primers. Method: immunoSEQ multiplex PCR; TCRdb's copy keeps in-frame clones and lacks some. The sample has 110,000 to 150,000 clones, approximately 84% seen once. Sample: PBMCs. These receptors originate from an older woman in good health and CMV-seropositive.

This chain links TRBV5-1 with TRBJ2-1; possibly TRBD2 for D (6 bases). Germline CDR1 SGHRS, CDR2 YFSETQ. The CDR3 consists of 12 residues. Trimming removed 4 bases from V and 10 bases from J, with 12 bases in between. The CDR3 loop is CASSGGTSEQFF. As DNA, the CDR3 is TGCGCCAGCAGCGGAGGGACGAGCGAGCAGTTCTTC.

V gene TRBV14 combines with J gene TRBJ2-1; D is unclear. The ends were cut back, 1 base at V and 10 bases at J, with 8 bases in the middle. The CDR3 length is 12 residues. Germline CDR1 and CDR2: SGHDN and FVKESK. This chain's CDR3 is CASSQGSGEQFF. In DNA form, the CDR3 reads TGTGCCAGCAGCCAAGGGTCCGGGGAGCAGTTCTTC.

The rearrangement links TRBV25-1 to TRBJ2-1, with a weak D call TRBD2 (6 bases). The CDR3 length is 14 residues. The germline CDR1 and CDR2 sequences are MGHDK and SYGVNS. Trimming shortened V by 3 bases and J by 8 bases, and 14 bases separated the two germline ends. The CDR3 region has the DNA TGTGCCAGCAGTGAGTTCATGGGCGGGGATGAGCAGTTCTTC. This translates into CASSEFMGGDEQFF.

This chain connects TRBV2 to TRBJ2-2, with D possibly matching TRBD2 (6 bases). This CDR3 is built from 13 residues. V lost 6 bases and J 4 bases, leaving 9 bases between the germline ends. Germline assignment: CDR1 SNHLY and CDR2 FYNNEI. Written as DNA, the CDR3 is TGTGCCAGCAGCAGGACTATCACCGGGGAGCTGTTTTTT. Amino acids: CASSRTITGELFF.

The CDR3 is CASTDRAGYGYTF. The DNA of the CDR3 is TGTGCCAGCACCGACCGGGCGGGCTATGGCTACACCTTC. V usage is TRBV28 and J usage is TRBJ1-2; D ambiguous. This CDR3 comprises 13 residues. Germline assignment: CDR1 MDHEN and CDR2 SYDVKM. V lost 7 bases and J lost 4, with 13 bases in between.

The rearrangement joins TRBV28 to TRBJ2-5, with 7 bases aligning to TRBD2. Germline assignment: CDR1 MDHEN and CDR2 SYDVKM. Trimming at V came to 8 bases and at J to 4 bases, leaving 13 bases not matched to a gene. The CDR3 sequence is 15 residues long. The CDR3 sequence is CASSPGGAGRETQYF. The DNA of the CDR3 is TGTGCCAGCTCCCCCGGGGGAGCGGGACGAGAGACCCAGTACTTC.

The rearrangement links TRBV28 to TRBJ1-2; possibly TRBD1 for D (5 bases). V lost 2 bases and J lost 7, with 11 bases in between. Germline V lookup: CDR1 MDHEN, CDR2 SYDVKM. The length of the CDR3 is 13 residues. The DNA of the CDR3 is TGTGCCAGCAGTTTAAGGCAGGGAAGTGGCTACACCTTC. As protein: CASSLRQGSGYTF.

The chain has TRBV10-3 and TRBJ2-5; 10 bases are shared with TRBD1. The CDR3 consists of 14 residues. V was pared by 8 bases and J by 2 bases, with 5 bases of the junction left unmatched. Germline V gene lookup returns CDR1 ENHRY and CDR2 SYGVKD. The CDR3 reads CAIRQGAIQETQYF. The CDR3 region has the DNA TGTGCCATCCGACAGGGGGCGATTCAAGAGACCCAGTACTTC.

This clone was seen a handful of times. V usage is TRBV4-2 and J usage is TRBJ2-6; D remains unclear. CDR1 is LGHNA and CDR2 is YNFKEQ in the germline V gene. The CDR3 totals 15 residues. Trimming cost V 4 bases and J 1 base, with 8 bases left between them. The CDR3 DNA sequence: TGTGCCAGCAGCCTCCCCCTATCTGGGGCCAACGTCCTGACTTTC. Protein product: CASSLPLSGANVLTF.

J is TRBJ2-5 and V is TRBV5-6; D gene uncertain. Between the trimmed V and J ends, which lost 2 bases and 5 bases, there was a span of 10 bases. This CDR3 is built from 13 residues. CDR1 is SGHDT, CDR2 YYEEEE, per germline. The CDR3 is CASSLERVETQYF. The CDR3 DNA reads TGTGCCAGCAGCTTAGAGCGCGTCGAGACCCAGTACTTC.

A note on this clone: Other DNA sequences in this specimen translate into the identical CDR3. The rearrangement links TRBV13 to TRBJ1-1, with D perhaps TRBD1 (5 bases). The CDR3 is made up of 15 amino acids. Per germline, CDR1 PRHDT and CDR2 FYEKMQ (reference sequence). Trimming took 0 bases from V and 1 from J, leaving 9 bases between them. The DNA of the CDR3 is TGTGCCAGCAGCTTAGGCGGGAGGGGGAACACTGAAGCTTTCTTT. Translation gives CASSLGGRGNTEAFF.

The V call is TRBV2, the J call TRBJ1-2; D may be TRBD1 (5 bases). Per the germline V gene, CDR1 is SNHLY and CDR2 is FYNNEI. The CDR3 is 12 residues long. V lost 1 base and J 11 bases, leaving 11 bases between the germline ends. The chain's CDR3 is CASSEGGGVYTF. The CDR3 region has the DNA TGTGCCAGCAGTGAAGGGGGGGGAGTGTACACCTTC.

This chain uses TRBV10-3 with TRBJ1-1; D unresolved. The CDR3 is 12 amino acids. Germline CDR1 and CDR2: ENHRY and SYGVKD. Deletions cut 4 bases from V and 10 bases from J, with 13 bases between. CDR3 in DNA: TGTGCCATCAGTGTCAACCAGGAGGGAGCTTTCTTT. The encoded protein is CAISVNQEGAFF.